This paragraph reports one TCR beta chain. TCRdb keeps only in-frame clones here, not all; method: immunoSEQ multiplex PCR. The sample includes fewer than 65,000 clones, around 82% of them seen just once. The data were obtained in a study of OX40 agonist ivuxolimab in advanced cancers. The CDR3 runs to 15 residues. Trimming removed 5 bases at V and 1 base at J, with 14 bases between. Germline CDR1 and CDR2: MDHEN and SYDVKM. The starting material was CD4+ or CD8+ T cells sorted from blood, obtained in a trial of the OX40 agonist ivuxolimab. The chain employs TRBV28 and TRBJ2-5, with unresolved D. The TCR originated in an adult with an advanced solid tumor such as melanoma, head and neck, liver or kidney cancer. In DNA form, the CDR3 reads TGTGCCAGCAGTCAACGCGCAGCCACCCAAGAGACCCAGTACTTC. Residues: CASSQRAATQETQYF.